Sequencing of this TCR beta chain was carried out in a study of Ad26.COV2.S vaccination and SARS-CoV-2 variants. Across the whole study: Donor was one of the participants in the Ad26.COV2.S arm of the COV1001 trial. General observations from the study: With respect to non-spike TCR breadth, vaccine and placebo recipients were similar.

The protocol was immunoSEQ multiplex PCR, while the TCRdb copy is restricted to in-frame clones and leaves out a portion. This table holds hundreds of thousands of clones, roughly 90% found once. The CDR3 length is 13 residues. Trimming took off 3 bases at V and 4 bases at J, with 9 bases between the two ends. Per the germline V gene, CDR1 is LNHDA and CDR2 is SQIVND (reference sequence). As for treatment: about 20 received Ad26.COV2.S at low or high dose, single or two shots; about 5 received placebo; per-sample allocation not given. Sampling was performed 63 days after the first vaccine or placebo injection. Vaccine was an Ad26 vector expressing Wuhan-strain SARS-CoV-2 spike. With respect to this clone: Antigen: not known.

The source is a person between 18 and 59 years old who received the Ad26.COV2.S COVID-19 vaccine or a placebo. The chain employs TRBV19 and TRBJ2-5, with TRBD2 as a possible D gene (5 bases). The sample was peripheral blood, taken in a trial of Ad26.COV2.S vaccine versus placebo. CDR3 in amino acids: CASSIKGVETQYF. The CDR3 region has the DNA TGTGCCAGTAGTATTAAGGGAGTAGAGACCCAGTACTTC.